Below, one T cell receptor beta chain is given with its context. What it recognizes is unknown. This specimen comes from a study of T cell responses to AZD1222 COVID-19 vaccine. V was shortened by 5 bases and J by 4 bases, with 17 bases between the two germline ends. Germline V gene lookup returns CDR1 LNHDA and CDR2 SQIVND (reference sequence). The CDR3 has 15 amino acids. Here immunoSEQ multiplex PCR was the method, and the copy in TCRdb shows in-frame clones only, minus some. The data hold roughly 65,000 clones, with 88% observed a single time. Overall study findings and caveats: The donor group comprised mostly white British people and more females; the analysis possibly underestimated clonal diversity. Targets within unmutated variant regions were reportedly found for nearly half of spike-specific TCRs.

This sequence joins TRBV19 and TRBJ1-2; no reliable D call. The sequencing here drew on peripheral blood, taken on day 0 of AZD1222 vaccination. This sequence originates from an adult in good health. The CDR3 coding sequence is TGTGCCAGTAGTCACGACCGGGCCTTGCCCTATGGCTACACCTTC. This gives the protein CASSHDRALPYGYTF.